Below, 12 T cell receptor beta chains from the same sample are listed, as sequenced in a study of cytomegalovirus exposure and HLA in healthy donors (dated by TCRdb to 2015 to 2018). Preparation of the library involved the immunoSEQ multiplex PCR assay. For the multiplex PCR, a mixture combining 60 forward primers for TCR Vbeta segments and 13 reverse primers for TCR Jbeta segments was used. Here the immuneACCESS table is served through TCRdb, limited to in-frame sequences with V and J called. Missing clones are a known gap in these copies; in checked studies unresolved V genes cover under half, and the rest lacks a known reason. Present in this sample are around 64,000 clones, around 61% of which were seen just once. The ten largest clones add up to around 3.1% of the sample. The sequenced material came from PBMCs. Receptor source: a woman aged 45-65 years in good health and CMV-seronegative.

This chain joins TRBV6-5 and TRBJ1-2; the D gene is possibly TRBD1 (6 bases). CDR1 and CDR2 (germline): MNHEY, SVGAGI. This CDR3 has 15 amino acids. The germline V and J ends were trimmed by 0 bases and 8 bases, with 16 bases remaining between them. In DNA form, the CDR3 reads TGTGCCAGCAGTTACTCGATTGCGGACAGTGGGGGCTACACCTTC. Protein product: CASSYSIADSGGYTF.

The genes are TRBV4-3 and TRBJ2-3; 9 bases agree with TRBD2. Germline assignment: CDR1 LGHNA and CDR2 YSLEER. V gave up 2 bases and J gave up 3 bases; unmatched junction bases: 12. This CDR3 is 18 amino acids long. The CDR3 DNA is TGCGCCAGCAGCCAAAAATCTGCGGGAGGGAGACTAACAGATACGCAGTATTTT. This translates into CASSQKSAGGRLTDTQYF.

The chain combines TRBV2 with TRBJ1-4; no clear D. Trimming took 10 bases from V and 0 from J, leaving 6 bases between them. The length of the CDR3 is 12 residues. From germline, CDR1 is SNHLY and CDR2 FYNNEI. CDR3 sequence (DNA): TGTGCCAACTCCCCAACTAATGAAAAACTGTTTTTT. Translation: CANSPTNEKLFF.

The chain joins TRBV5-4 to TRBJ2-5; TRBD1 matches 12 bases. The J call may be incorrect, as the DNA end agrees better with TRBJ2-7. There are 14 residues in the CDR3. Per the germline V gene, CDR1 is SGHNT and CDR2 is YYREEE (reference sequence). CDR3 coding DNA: TGTGCCAGCAGATCCGGGACAGGGGGCGACGAGCAGTACTTC. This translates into CASRSGTGGDEQYF.

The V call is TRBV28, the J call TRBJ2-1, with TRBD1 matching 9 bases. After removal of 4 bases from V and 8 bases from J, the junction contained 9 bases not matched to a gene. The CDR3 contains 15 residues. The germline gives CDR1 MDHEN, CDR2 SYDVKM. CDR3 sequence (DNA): TGTGCCAGCAGTTCACCGGGACAGGGTTTACATGAGCAGTTCTTC. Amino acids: CASSSPGQGLHEQFF.

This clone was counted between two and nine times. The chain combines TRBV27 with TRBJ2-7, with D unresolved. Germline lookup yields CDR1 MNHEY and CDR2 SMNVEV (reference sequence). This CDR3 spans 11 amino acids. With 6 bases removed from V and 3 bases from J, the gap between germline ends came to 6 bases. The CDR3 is CASRASYEQYF. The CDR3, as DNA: TGTGCCAGCAGGGCTAGCTACGAGCAGTACTTC.

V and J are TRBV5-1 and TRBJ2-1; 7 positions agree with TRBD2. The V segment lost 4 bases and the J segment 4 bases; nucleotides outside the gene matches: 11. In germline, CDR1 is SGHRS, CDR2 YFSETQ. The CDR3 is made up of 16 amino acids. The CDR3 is CASSPRSGGRYNEQFF. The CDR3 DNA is TGCGCCAGCAGCCCCCGGTCGGGCGGGAGATACAATGAGCAGTTCTTC.

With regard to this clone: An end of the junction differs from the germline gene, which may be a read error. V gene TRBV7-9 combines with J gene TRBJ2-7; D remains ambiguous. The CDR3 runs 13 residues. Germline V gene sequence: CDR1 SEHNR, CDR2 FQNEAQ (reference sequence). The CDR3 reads CSSSPSEVSEQYF. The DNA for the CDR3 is TGTTCCAGCAGCCCCTCCGAGGTGAGCGAGCAGTACTTC. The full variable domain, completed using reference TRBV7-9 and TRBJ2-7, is DTGVSQNPRHKITKRGQNVTFRCDPISEHNRLYWYRQTLGQGPEFLTYFQNEAQLEKSRLLSDRFSAERPKGSFSTLEIQRTEQGDSAMYLCSSSPSEVSEQYFGPGTRLTVT.

The CDR3 bases are TGCAGCGTTGTAAACACGAACTATGGCTACACCTTC. It specifies CSVVNTNYGYTF. This chain joins TRBV29-1 and TRBJ1-2, with D uncertain. Trimming cost V 4 bases and J 2 bases, with 8 bases left between them. CDR1 SQVTM and CDR2 ANQGSEA come from the germline V gene. The CDR3 contains 12 residues. Complete variable domain (other parts from reference TRBV29-1 and TRBJ1-2): SAVISQKPSRDICQRGTSLTIQCQVDSQVTMMFWYRQQPGQSLTLIATANQGSEATYESGFVIDKFPISRPNLTFSTLTVSNMSPEDSSIYLCSVVNTNYGYTFGSGTRLTVV.

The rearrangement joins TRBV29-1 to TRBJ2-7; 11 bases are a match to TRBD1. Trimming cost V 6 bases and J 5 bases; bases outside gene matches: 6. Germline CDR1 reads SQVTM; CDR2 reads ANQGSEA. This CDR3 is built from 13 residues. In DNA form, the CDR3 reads TGCAGCGTGCCGGGACAGGGGGTCCACGAGCAGTACTTC. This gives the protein CSVPGQGVHEQYF.

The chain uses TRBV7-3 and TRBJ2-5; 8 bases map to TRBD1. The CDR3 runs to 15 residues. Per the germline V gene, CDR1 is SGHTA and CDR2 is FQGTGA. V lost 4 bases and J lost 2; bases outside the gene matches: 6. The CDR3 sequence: CASSSGQGQQETQYF. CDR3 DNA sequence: TGTGCCAGCAGCTCAGGACAGGGCCAACAAGAGACCCAGTACTTC.

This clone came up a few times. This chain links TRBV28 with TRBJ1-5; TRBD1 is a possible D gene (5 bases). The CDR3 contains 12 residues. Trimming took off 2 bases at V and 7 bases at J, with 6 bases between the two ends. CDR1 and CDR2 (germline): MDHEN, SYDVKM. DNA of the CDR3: TGTGCCAGCAGTTTACAGGGCCAGCCCCAGCATTTT. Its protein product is CASSLQGQPQHF.